Detailed here is one T cell receptor (beta chain). In this sample, this clone turned up a few times. Its antigen remains unidentified. No clone much larger than this one lies a single base away; base qualities are absent. The sample originates from a study of graft-versus-host responses after intestinal transplantation (dated by TCRdb to about 2021). A note on the overall study: Recipients received multivisceral, liver-intestinal, or isolated intestinal transplants. Every recipient was given anti-thymocyte globulin induction, followed by around three years of maintenance tacrolimus and steroids. After intestinal transplantation, graft-versus-host and host-versus-graft alloreactive T cell clones in the graft, circulation and bone marrow were tracked using bulk TCR-beta CDR3 sequencing. Alloreactive clones were identified by sequencing pre-transplant mixed lymphocyte reaction products and comparing these products with unstimulated pre-transplant donor and recipient T cells. A cohort of more than 20 intestinal transplant recipients, including one retransplant, was enrolled, and a few patients lacking pretransplant specimens were excluded. A peak of at least 4% donor T cells among recipient peripheral blood mononuclear cells was the definition used for donor T cell macrochimerism. Samples from a few later patients were sequenced in-house on an Illumina MiSeq with MiXCR processing rather than by the commercial service.

The library was made by the immunoSEQ multiplex PCR assay. For most patients, genomic DNA was subjected to high-throughput TCR-beta CDR3 sequencing by Adaptive Biotechnologies. From the authors' description of their analysis: TCR sequencing data for over 15 patients were retrieved from Adaptive's ImmunoSEQ software; a few other patients were processed with MiXCR and VDJtools. CDR3 nucleotide sequences shared between donor and recipient were removed because their origin could not be assigned. At least 2-fold expansion over unstimulated cells and a minimum CFSE-low frequency of 0.002% (template counts) or 0.001% (read counts) were required for clones to be classified as alloreactive. Clones detected in sequenced pre-transplant spleen, lymph node, or MLR CFSE-low populations of the donor or recipient were defined as mappable. Cumulative frequency of alloreactive clones was calculated as a percentage of all sequences weighted by copy number. This immuneACCESS table, as held by TCRdb, lists in-frame sequences with V and J called but not all clones. Of the missing ones, under half trace to an unresolved V gene in checked studies; the others have no known cause. Clonal size and the V and J genes are those of that table, whereas D and trimming came from the DNA. In this sample the table shows approximately 15,000 clones, around 63% of which occur a single time. The ten largest clones add up to roughly 13% of the sample.

What the authors observed across the whole study: Early after transplant, declines in HvG clones were associated with peak levels of circulating GvH clones. Conclusions were limited by the relatively low number and heterogeneity of intestinal transplant patients. Patients with donor T cell macrochimerism had high GvH to HvG T cell clonal ratios in their allografts. GvH clones were found in recipient bone marrow, and some of the GvH clones appeared earlier in ileal mucosa or blood, which is consistent with an intestinal mucosal origin.

Dithiothreitol, EDTA incubations and collagenase D digestion were used to isolate intraepithelial and lamina propria lymphocytes from graft specimens. Serial intestinal graft biopsy specimens collected up to 600 days after transplant underwent bulk TCR-beta sequencing. The receptor was isolated from a human patient who received an intestinal transplant, so some T cells may come from the graft donor. The specimen was ileum tissue, collected 524 days after transplant.

The CDR3 sequence is CASSSGQYSGANVLTF. The nucleotide sequence is given as TGTGCCAGCAGCTCGGGACAGTACTCTGGGGCCAACGTCCTGACTTTC. The chain was built from TRBV7-2 and TRBJ2-6; 7 bases in between match TRBD1. Reading the germline V gene gives CDR1 SGHTA and CDR2 FQGNSA. Germline trimming amounts to 4 bases on V and 0 bases on J, with 3 as the count of junction bases outside the gene matches. Reading from cysteine to phenylalanine, the CDR3 counts 16 amino acids. Only CDR3 DNA remains: 48 bases, in frame from the first base. This CDR3, with the reference TRBV7-2 and TRBJ2-6 proteins standing in past its ends, gives the full variable domain GAGVSQSPSNKVTEKGKDVELRCDPISGHTALYWYRQSLGQGLEFLIYFQGNSAPDKSGLPSDRFSAERTGGSVSTLTIQRTQQEDSAVYLCASSSGQYSGANVLTFGAGSRLTVL.